One T cell receptor beta chain is described in this entry. Antigen unknown. Trimming removed 1 base at V and 10 bases at J, with 8 bases between. The CDR3 has 12 amino acids. Germline assignment: CDR1 SGHVS and CDR2 FQNEAQ. Genomic DNA, serving as template, underwent TCR beta VDJ and CDR3 profiling. TCRdb passed the reads through MiXCR, listing each CDR3 protein once. The data show approximately 130,000 distinct CDR3 sequences, with roughly 55% seen just once and 25% to 30% held by the top ten. The data originate from a study of CD8+CD57+ T cells in acquired aplastic anemia. Turning to the study itself: Isolated CD4+ and CD8+ cells, once sorted, yielded DNA averaging around 3 ug. Study results and caveats: Patients and healthy controls showed no significant CD8+ Simpson's diversity difference. Common to patients and controls were twenty-nine CD8+ CDR3 sequences.

Patients selected for sequencing had displayed CD8+CD57+ cell expansion by flow cytometry. By the time of blood sampling, patients had still received no therapy. This receptor was obtained from a human donor with aplastic anemia. Sequencing was performed on sorted CD4+, CD8+, or CD8+CD57+ T cells (not recorded which) from PBMCs. The chain combines TRBV7-8 with TRBJ2-1; unclear D gene. The CDR3 protein is CASSLGRREQFF. The CDR3 DNA is TGTGCCAGCAGCTTAGGTCGCCGAGAGCAGTTCTTC.